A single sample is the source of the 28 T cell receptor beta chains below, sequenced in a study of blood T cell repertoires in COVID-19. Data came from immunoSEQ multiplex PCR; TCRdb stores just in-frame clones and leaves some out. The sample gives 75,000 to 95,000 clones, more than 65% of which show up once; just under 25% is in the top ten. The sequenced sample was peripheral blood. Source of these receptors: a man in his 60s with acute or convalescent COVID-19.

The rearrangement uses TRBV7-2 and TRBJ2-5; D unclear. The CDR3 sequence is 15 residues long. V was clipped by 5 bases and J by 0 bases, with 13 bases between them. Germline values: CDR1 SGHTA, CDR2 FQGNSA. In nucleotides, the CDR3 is TGTGCCAGCAGCCTTAAGACAACGTACCAAGAGACCCAGTACTTC. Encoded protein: CASSLKTTYQETQYF.

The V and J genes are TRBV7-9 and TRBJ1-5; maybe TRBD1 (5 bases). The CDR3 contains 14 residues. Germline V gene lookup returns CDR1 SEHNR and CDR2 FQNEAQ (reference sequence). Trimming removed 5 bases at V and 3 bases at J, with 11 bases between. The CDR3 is CASSLPGNNQPQHF. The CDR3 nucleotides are TGTGCCAGCAGCCTCCCAGGGAACAATCAGCCCCAGCATTTT.

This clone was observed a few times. The CDR3 protein is CASSDRGQYNSPLHF. The CDR3 bases are TGTGCCAGTTCCGACAGGGGCCAGTATAATTCACCCCTCCACTTT. The chain recombines TRBV19 with TRBJ1-6; 8 nucleotides agree with TRBD1. Unmatched junction bases numbered 7, after V lost 8 bases and J lost 4 bases. The CDR3 runs to 15 residues. Germline V gives CDR1 LNHDA, CDR2 SQIVND (reference sequence). Based on the CDR3 plus reference TRBV19 and TRBJ1-6, the full variable domain is DGGITQSPKYLFRKEGQNVTLSCEQNLNHDAMYWYRQDPGQGLRLIYYSQIVNDFQKGDIAEGYSVSREKKESFPLTVTSAQKNPTAFYLCASSDRGQYNSPLHFGNGTRLTVT.

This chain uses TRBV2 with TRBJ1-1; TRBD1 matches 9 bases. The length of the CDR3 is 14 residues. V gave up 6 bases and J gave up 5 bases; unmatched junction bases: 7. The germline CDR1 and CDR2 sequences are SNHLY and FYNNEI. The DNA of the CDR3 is TGTGCCAGCAGGGAAACAGGGGGCTGGACTGAAGCTTTCTTT. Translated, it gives CASRETGGWTEAFF.

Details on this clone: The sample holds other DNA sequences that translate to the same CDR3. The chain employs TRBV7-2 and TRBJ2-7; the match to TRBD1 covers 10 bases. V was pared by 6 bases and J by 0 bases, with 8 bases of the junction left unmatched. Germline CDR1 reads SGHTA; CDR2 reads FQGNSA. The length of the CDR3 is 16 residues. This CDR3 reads CASSTRTGGSSYEQYF. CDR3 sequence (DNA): TGTGCCAGCAGTACGCGGACAGGGGGGAGCTCCTACGAGCAGTACTTC.

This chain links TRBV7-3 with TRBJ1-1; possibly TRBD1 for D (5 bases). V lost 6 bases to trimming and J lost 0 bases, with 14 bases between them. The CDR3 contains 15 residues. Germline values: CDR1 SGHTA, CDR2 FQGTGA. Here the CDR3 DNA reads TGTGCCAGCAGGTCGCAGGGCGGCATGAACACTGAAGCTTTCTTT. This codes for CASRSQGGMNTEAFF. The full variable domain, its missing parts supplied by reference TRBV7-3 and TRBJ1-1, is GAGVSQTPSNKVTEKGKYVELRCDPISGHTALYWYRQSLGQGPEFLIYFQGTGAADDSGLPNDRFFAVRPEGSVSTLKIQRTERGDSAVYLCASRSQGGMNTEAFFGQGTRLTVV.

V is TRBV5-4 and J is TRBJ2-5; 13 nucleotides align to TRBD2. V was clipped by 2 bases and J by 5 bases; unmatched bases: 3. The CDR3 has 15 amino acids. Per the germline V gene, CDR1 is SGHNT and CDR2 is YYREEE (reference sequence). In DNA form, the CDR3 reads TGTGCCAGCAGCTTTGGACTAGCGGGGGTGGAGACCCAGTACTTC. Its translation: CASSFGLAGVETQYF.

CDR3 sequence: CASSIRQERGAFF. CDR3 bases: TGCGCCAGCAGCATCCGACAGGAAAGGGGGGCTTTCTTT. V gene TRBV4-1 combines with J gene TRBJ1-1, with a weak D call TRBD1 (6 bases). Germline CDR1 MGHRA, CDR2 YSYEKL. There are 13 residues in the CDR3. V was clipped by 5 bases and J by 11 bases, with 18 bases between them.

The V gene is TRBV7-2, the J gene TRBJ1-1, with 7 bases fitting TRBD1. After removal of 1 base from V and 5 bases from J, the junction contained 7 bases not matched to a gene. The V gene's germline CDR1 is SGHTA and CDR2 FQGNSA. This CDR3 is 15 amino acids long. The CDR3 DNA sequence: TGTGCCAGCAGCTTAGGGGGCCCAGGGGGAACTGAAGCTTTCTTT. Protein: CASSLGGPGGTEAFF. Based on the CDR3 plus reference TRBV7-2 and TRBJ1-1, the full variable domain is GAGVSQSPSNKVTEKGKDVELRCDPISGHTALYWYRQSLGQGLEFLIYFQGNSAPDKSGLPSDRFSAERTGGSVSTLTIQRTQQEDSAVYLCASSLGGPGGTEAFFGQGTRLTVV.

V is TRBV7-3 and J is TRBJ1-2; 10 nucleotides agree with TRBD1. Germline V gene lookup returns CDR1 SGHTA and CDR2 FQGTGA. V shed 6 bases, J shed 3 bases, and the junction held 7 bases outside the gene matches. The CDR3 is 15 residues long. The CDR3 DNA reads TGTGCCAGCAGGAACACCGGGACAGGGGACTATGGCTACACCTTC. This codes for CASRNTGTGDYGYTF.

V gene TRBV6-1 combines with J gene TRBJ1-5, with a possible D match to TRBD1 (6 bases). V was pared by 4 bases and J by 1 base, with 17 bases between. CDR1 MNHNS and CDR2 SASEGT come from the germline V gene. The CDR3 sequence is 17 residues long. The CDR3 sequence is CASSATQGWSSNQPQHF. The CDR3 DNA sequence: TGTGCCAGCAGTGCGACACAGGGTTGGTCGAGCAATCAGCCCCAGCATTTT.

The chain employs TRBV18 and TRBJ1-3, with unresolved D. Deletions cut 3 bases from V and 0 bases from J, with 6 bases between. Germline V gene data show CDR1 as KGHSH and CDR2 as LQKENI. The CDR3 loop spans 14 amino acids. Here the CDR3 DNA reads TGTGCCAGCTCACCCCCGGGCTCTGGAAACACCATATATTTT. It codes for CASSPPGSGNTIYF.

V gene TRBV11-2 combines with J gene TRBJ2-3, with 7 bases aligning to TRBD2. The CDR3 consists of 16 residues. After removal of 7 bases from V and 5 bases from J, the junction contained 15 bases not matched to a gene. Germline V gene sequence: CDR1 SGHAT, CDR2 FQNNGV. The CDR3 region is CASTIPGGVSEDTQYF. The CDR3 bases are TGTGCCAGCACAATTCCTGGGGGGGTTAGTGAAGATACGCAGTATTTT.

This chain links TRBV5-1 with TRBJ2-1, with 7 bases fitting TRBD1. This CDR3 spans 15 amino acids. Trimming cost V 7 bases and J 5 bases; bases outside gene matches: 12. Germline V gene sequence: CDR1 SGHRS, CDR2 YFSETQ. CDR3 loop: CASFRGTENHNEQFF. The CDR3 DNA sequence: TGCGCCAGCTTTAGGGGGACAGAGAACCACAATGAGCAGTTCTTC.

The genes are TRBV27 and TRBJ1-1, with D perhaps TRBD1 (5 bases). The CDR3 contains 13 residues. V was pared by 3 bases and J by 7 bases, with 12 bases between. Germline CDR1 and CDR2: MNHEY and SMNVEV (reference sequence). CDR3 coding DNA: TGTGCCAGCAGTTTCAGGGCCTCTCTTGAAGCTTTCTTT. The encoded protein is CASSFRASLEAFF.

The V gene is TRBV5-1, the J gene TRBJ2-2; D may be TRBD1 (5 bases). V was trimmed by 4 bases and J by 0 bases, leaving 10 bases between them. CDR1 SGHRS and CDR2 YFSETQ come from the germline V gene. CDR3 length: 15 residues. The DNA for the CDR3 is TGCGCCAGCAGCCAGGGCGCCGCGAACACCGGGGAGCTGTTTTTT. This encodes CASSQGAANTGELFF.

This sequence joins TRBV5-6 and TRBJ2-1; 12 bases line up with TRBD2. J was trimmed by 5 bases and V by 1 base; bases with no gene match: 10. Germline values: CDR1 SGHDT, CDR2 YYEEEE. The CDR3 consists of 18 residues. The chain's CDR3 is CASSLWLAGGRSNNEQFF. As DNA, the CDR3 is TGTGCCAGCAGCTTGTGGCTAGCGGGGGGGCGTTCAAACAATGAGCAGTTCTTC.

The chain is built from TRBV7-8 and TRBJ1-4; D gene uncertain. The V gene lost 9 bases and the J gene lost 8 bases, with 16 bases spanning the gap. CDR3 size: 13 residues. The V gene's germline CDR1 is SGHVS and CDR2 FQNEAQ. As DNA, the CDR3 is TGTGCCAGTAGCCCAACCTACGCGGAAAAACTGTTTTTT. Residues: CASSPTYAEKLFF.

The CDR3, as DNA: TGTGCCAGCAGCTCCCCCCTGGGGGGGCCGGGAAATGAGCAGTTCTTC. Protein sequence: CASSSPLGGPGNEQFF. The chain employs TRBV5-6 and TRBJ2-1; tentative D call: TRBD2 (7 bases). Trimming shortened V by 3 bases and J by 7 bases, and 20 bases separated the two germline ends. The CDR3 has 16 residues. The germline V gene encodes CDR1 SGHDT and CDR2 YYEEEE.

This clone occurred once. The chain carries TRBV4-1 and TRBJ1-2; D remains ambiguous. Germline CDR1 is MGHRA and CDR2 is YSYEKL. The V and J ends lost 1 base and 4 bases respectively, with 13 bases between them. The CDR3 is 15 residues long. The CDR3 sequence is CASSQAAAQLYGYTF. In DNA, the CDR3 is TGCGCCAGCAGCCAAGCCGCGGCCCAGCTCTATGGCTACACCTTC.

CDR3 amino acids: CASSQGQRLNTGELFF. Here the CDR3 DNA reads TGTGCCAGCTCACAAGGACAGAGACTAAACACCGGGGAGCTGTTTTTT. V is TRBV18 and J is TRBJ2-2, with D possibly TRBD1 on 6 matching bases. The CDR3 extends over 16 amino acids. Germline-derived CDR1 and CDR2 are KGHSH and LQKENI. Trimming shortened V by 4 bases and J by 2 bases, and 14 bases separated the two germline ends. The variable domain in full, with the rest retrieved from reference TRBV18 and TRBJ2-2, is NAGVMQNPRHLVRRRGQEARLRCSPMKGHSHVYWYRQLPEEGLKFMVYLQKENIIDESGMPKERFSAEFPKEGPSILRIQQVVRGDSAAYFCASSQGQRLNTGELFFGEGSRLTVL.

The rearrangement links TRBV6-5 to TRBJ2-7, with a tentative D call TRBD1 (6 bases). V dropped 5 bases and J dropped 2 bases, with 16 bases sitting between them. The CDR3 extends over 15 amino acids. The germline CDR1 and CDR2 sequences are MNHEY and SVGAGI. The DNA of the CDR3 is TGTGCCAGCAGTATCCGGGACATGTTGACCTACGAGCAGTACGTC. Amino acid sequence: CASSIRDMLTYEQYV.

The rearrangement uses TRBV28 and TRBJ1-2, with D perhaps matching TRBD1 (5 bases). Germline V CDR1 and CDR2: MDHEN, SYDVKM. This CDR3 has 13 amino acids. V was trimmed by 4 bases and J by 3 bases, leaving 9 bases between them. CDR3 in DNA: TGTGCCAGCAGTTATTCGGGGGACTATGGCTACACCTTC. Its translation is CASSYSGDYGYTF.

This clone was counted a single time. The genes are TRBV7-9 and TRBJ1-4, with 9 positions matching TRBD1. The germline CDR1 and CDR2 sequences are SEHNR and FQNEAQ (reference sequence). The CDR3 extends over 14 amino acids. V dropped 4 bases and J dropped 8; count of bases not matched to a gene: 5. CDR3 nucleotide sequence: TGTGCCAGCAGCTCGACAGGGGGTGGGGAAAAACTGTTTTTT. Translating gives CASSSTGGGEKLFF. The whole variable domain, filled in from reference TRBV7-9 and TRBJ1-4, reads DTGVSQNPRHKITKRGQNVTFRCDPISEHNRLYWYRQTLGQGPEFLTYFQNEAQLEKSRLLSDRFSAERPKGSFSTLEIQRTEQGDSAMYLCASSSTGGGEKLFFGSGTQLSVL.

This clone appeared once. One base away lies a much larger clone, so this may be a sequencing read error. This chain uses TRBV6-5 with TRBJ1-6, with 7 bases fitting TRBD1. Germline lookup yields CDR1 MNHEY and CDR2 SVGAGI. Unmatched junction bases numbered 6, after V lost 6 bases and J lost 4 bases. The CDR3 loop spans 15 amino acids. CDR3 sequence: CASSPGQRYNSPLHF. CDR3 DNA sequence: TGTGCCAGCAGCCCGGGACAGAGATATAATTCACCCCTCCACTTT.

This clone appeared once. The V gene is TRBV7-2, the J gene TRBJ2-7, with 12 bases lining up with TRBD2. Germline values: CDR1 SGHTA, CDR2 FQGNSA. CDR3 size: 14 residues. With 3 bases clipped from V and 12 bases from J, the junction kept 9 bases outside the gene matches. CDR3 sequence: CASSFTQTSGGWYF. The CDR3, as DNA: TGTGCCAGCAGCTTTACGCAGACTAGCGGGGGTTGGTACTTC.

The CDR3 protein is CSVEGRTGILNTEAFF. For the CDR3, the DNA is TGCAGCGTTGAAGGGAGAACAGGGATCTTGAACACTGAAGCTTTCTTT. The V gene is TRBV29-1, the J gene TRBJ1-1; a possible D gene is TRBD1 (6 bases). The CDR3 is 16 amino acids. Trimming shortened V by 1 base and J by 0 bases, and 15 bases separated the two germline ends. Germline V gene data show CDR1 as SQVTM and CDR2 as ANQGSEA.

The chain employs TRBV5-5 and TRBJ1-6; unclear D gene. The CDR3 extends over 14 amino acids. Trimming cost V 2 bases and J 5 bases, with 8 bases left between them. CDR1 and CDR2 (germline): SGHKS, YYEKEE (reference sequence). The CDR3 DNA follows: TGTGCCAGCAGCTTACGCCAGAATAATTCACCCCTCCACTTT. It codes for CASSLRQNNSPLHF. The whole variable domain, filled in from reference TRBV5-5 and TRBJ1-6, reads DAGVTQSPTHLIKTRGQQVTLRCSPISGHKSVSWYQQVLGQGPQFIFQYYEKEERGRGNFPDRFSARQFPNYSSELNVNALLLGDSALYLCASSLRQNNSPLHFGNGTRLTVT.